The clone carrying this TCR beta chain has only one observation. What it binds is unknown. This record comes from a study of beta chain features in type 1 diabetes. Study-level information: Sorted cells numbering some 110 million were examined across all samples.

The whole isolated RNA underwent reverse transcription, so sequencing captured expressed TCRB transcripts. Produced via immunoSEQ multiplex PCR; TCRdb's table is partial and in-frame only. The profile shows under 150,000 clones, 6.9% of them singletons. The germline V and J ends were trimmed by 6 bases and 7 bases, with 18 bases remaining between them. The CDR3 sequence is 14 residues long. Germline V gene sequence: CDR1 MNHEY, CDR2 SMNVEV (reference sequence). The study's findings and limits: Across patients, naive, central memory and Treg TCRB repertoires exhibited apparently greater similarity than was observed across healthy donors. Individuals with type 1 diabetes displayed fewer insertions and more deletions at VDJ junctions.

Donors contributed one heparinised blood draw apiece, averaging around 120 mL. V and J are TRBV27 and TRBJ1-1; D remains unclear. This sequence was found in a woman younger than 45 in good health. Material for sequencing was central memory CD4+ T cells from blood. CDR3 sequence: CASREGRGVGEAFF. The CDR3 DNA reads TGTGCCAGCAGGGAGGGTCGCGGGGTAGGTGAAGCTTTCTTT.